The clone carrying this T cell receptor (beta chain) was picked up one time. As yet, its antigen is unknown. Primers included in the PCR were 60 Vbeta and 13 Jbeta primers. The protocol was immunoSEQ multiplex PCR, while the TCRdb copy is restricted to in-frame clones and leaves out a portion. The sample includes 140,000 to 150,000 clones, roughly 80% of them seen just once. The data derive from a study of cytomegalovirus exposure and HLA in healthy donors. Study conclusions and caveats: In an earlier analysis, in 620 or so donors, most V segments appeared productive either ~87% or ~30% of the time.

The CDR3 sequence is 15 residues long. The germline CDR1 and CDR2 sequences are MNHEY and SVGAGI. The J segment lost 7 bases and the V segment lost 2 bases, leaving 10 bases of the junction unmatched. The TCR was taken from a man aged 35-49 years in good health and CMV-seropositive. The chain links TRBV6-5 to TRBJ2-5; 7 bases fit TRBD2. Sequencing used PBMCs. The CDR3 DNA follows: TGTGCCAGCAGTTACGGGTGGGAGGGCATTGTGACCCAGTACTTC. It translates to CASSYGWEGIVTQYF.